The T cell receptor (beta chain) described here comes from a study of cytomegalovirus exposure and HLA in healthy donors. This PCR relied on a set of 60 Vbeta primers and 13 Jbeta primers. Measured with immunoSEQ multiplex PCR; TCRdb has only the in-frame clones, and not every one. Of under 150,000 clones listed, around three quarters are singletons. CDR1 is SNHLY and CDR2 is FYNNEI in the germline V gene. The CDR3 totals 13 residues. V was pared by 5 bases and J by 6 bases, with 10 bases between. The sequence was collected from a man aged 30 to 39 in good health and CMV-seronegative. The rearrangement uses TRBV2 and TRBJ1-4; no clear D gene. The specimen sequenced was PBMCs. CDR3 nucleotide sequence: TGTGCCAGCAGTCTAGCCTTGGATGAAAAACTGTTTTTT. Its translation is CASSLALDEKLFF. The full variable domain, with the rest looked up from reference TRBV2 and TRBJ1-4, is EPEVTQTPSHQVTQMGQEVILRCVPISNHLYFYWYRQILGQKVEFLVSFYNNEISEKSEIFDDQFSVERPDGSNFTLKIRSTKLEDSAMYFCASSLALDEKLFFGSGTQLSVL.